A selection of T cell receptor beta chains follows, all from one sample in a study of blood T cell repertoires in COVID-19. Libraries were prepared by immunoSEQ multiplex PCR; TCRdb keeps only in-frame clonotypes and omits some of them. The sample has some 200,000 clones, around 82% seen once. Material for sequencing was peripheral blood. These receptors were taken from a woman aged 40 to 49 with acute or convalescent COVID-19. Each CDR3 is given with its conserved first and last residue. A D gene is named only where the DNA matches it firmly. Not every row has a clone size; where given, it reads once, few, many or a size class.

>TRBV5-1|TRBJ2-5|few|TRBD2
CASSKDQGTSGRQETQYF
TGCGCCAGCAGCAAAGACCAAGGGACTAGCGGGAGGCAAGAGACCCAGTACTTC
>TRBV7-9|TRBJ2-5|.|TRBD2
CASSLYGKRGGVQETQYF
TGTGCCAGCAGCTTATATGGGAAGCGGGGAGGGGTACAAGAGACCCAGTACTTC
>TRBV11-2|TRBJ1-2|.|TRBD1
CASSLDSGGTGFGYGYTF
TGTGCCAGCAGCTTAGATTCAGGTGGGACAGGGTTCGGCTATGGCTACACCTTC
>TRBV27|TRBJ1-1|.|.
CASRAGLEAFF
TGTGCCAGCAGGGCGGGGCTTGAAGCTTTCTTT
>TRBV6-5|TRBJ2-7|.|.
CASSSTEYEQYF
TGTGCCAGCAGTTCGACGGAGTACGAGCAGTACTTC
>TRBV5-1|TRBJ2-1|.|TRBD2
CASSLEGGLAAYNEQFF
TGCGCCAGCAGCTTGGAAGGGGGACTAGCGGCGTACAATGAGCAGTTCTTC
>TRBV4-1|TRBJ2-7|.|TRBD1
CASSHTQGTTYEQYF
TGCGCCAGCAGCCACACACAGGGGACCACCTACGAGCAGTACTTC
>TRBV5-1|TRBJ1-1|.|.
CASSLRVVDTEAFF
TGCGCCAGCAGCCTCCGGGTGGTAGACACTGAAGCTTTCTTT
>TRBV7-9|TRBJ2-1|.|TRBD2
CASSAPGLAGVPNEQFF
TGTGCCAGCAGCGCCCCTGGACTAGCGGGAGTTCCCAATGAGCAGTTCTTC
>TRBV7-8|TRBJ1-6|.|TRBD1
CASSLNPSGGWRSPLHF
TGTGCCAGCAGCTTAAATCCGTCAGGGGGCTGGCGTTCACCCCTCCACTTT
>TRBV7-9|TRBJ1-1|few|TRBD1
CASSWDRTEAFF
TGTGCCAGCAGCTGGGACAGGACCGAAGCTTTCTTT
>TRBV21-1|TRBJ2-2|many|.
CASLLAGGQAGELFF
TGTGCCAGCCTCCTAGCGGGAGGCCAGGCCGGGGAGCTGTTTTTT
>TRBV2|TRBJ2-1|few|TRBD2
CASSVYSGAYNEQFF
TGTGCCAGCAGTGTTTACAGCGGGGCTTACAATGAGCAGTTCTTC
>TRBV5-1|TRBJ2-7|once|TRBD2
CASSLATTSGSYEQYF
TGCGCCAGCAGCTTGGCGACGACTAGCGGATCCTACGAGCAGTACTTC